This TCR beta chain appears in the sequencing data of a study of T cells expressing NK-cell markers. Overall study: The authors derived TCR beta repertoires from sorted CD3+CD56+NKG2C+, CD3+CD56+NKG2C- and CD3+CD56-NKG2C+ T cells. Seven donors tested HCMV-seropositive and one tested seronegative among the eight sequenced.

This CDR3 has 13 amino acids. Germline CDR1 and CDR2: LNHDA and SQIVND (reference sequence). 5'RACE template switching built TCR beta cDNA with unique molecular identifiers. From its re-call of the 5' RACE reads, TCRdb lists each CDR3 protein once, without DNA. This listing includes fewer than 400,000 distinct CDR3 sequences. This chain links TRBV19 with TRBJ1-4; TCRdb outputs TRBD1, but without DNA this stays unchecked. Sequencing was done on a sample of blood T cells: a sorted CD56 or NKG2C T cell subset, CD4+ or CD8+ T cells, or bulk PBMC T cells (not recorded which). The sequence was obtained from a woman between 45 and 60 years old in good health. The CDR3 reads CAIRDTVREKLFF. The full variable domain, completed using reference TRBV19 and TRBJ1-4, is DGGITQSPKYLFRKEGQNVTLSCEQNLNHDAMYWYRQDPGQGLRLIYYSQIVNDFQKGDIAEGYSVSREKKESFPLTVTSAQKNPTAFYLCAIRDTVREKLFFGSGTQLSVL.